This TCR beta chain was recovered during a study of Ad26.COV2.S vaccination and SARS-CoV-2 variants. Study observations and caveats: The TCR breadth and depth analyses may have produced an underestimate of total T cell responses. Non-spike TCR breadth was similar in vaccine and placebo recipients.

CDR1 SGHTA and CDR2 FQGNSA come from the germline V gene. The CDR3 is made up of 14 amino acids. The V gene lost 4 bases and the J gene lost 3 bases, with 12 bases spanning the gap. This clone occurred once. Its specificity is not known. Indicated treatment: 15 to 20 received Ad26.COV2.S at low or high dose, single or two shots; 5 received placebo; per-sample allocation not given. Specimens were obtained on day 63 following the first vaccine or placebo injection. Cohort 1b enrolled adults aged 18-55 years in Boston. Repertoires were generated with immunoSEQ multiplex PCR, while TCRdb's copy carries only in-frame clones and drops some. Of some 460,000 clones listed, 80% to 90% are singletons.

V gene TRBV7-2 combines with J gene TRBJ1-2; D remains unclear. The sequenced sample was peripheral blood, obtained in a trial of Ad26.COV2.S vaccine versus placebo. The origin of this receptor is a person between 18 and 65 years old who received the Ad26.COV2.S COVID-19 vaccine or a placebo. The CDR3 sequence: CASSSGVADYGYTF. CDR3 bases: TGTGCCAGCAGCTCGGGTGTGGCAGACTATGGCTACACCTTC. The whole variable domain, remainder taken from reference TRBV7-2 and TRBJ1-2, is GAGVSQSPSNKVTEKGKDVELRCDPISGHTALYWYRQSLGQGLEFLIYFQGNSAPDKSGLPSDRFSAERTGGSVSTLTIQRTQQEDSAVYLCASSSGVADYGYTFGSGTRLTVV.